These 12 T cell receptor beta chains were sequenced from one sample in a study of blood T cell repertoires in COVID-19. Only in-frame clones appear in the TCRdb table, and some are missing; sequencing was by immunoSEQ multiplex PCR. Here the sample spans about 250,000 clones, roughly 89% being singletons. The sequenced sample consisted of peripheral blood. The source is a man aged 25-45 years with acute or convalescent COVID-19.

The chain employs TRBV20-1 and TRBJ1-6; 8 bases map to TRBD1. Germline loops: CDR1 DFQATT, CDR2 SNEGSKA (reference sequence). The CDR3 spans 13 residues. V gave up 3 bases and J gave up 7 bases; unmatched junction bases: 2. The CDR3 reads CSASQGANSPLHF. Written as DNA, the CDR3 is TGCAGTGCTAGTCAGGGGGCGAATTCACCCCTCCACTTT.

As DNA, the CDR3 is TGTGCCAGCAGCCAAGTTCTAAGGGACAGAGACTACGAGCAGTACTTC. As protein: CASSQVLRDRDYEQYF. The genes are TRBV4-2 and TRBJ2-7; 7 nucleotides align to TRBD1. CDR1 and CDR2 from the germline V gene are LGHNA and YNFKEQ. The CDR3 is made up of 16 amino acids. V lost 1 base, J lost 3 bases, and 9 bases stayed unmatched.

The genes are TRBV19 and TRBJ1-5, with D tentatively TRBD1 (6 bases). V gave up 3 bases and J gave up 7 bases, with 13 bases separating them. Germline assignment: CDR1 LNHDA and CDR2 SQIVND (reference sequence). The CDR3 has 14 residues. The CDR3 sequence: CASSIRGGGQPQHF. The CDR3 nucleotides read TGTGCCAGTAGTATTCGGGGAGGGGGACAGCCCCAGCATTTT. The full variable domain, completed using reference TRBV19 and TRBJ1-5, is DGGITQSPKYLFRKEGQNVTLSCEQNLNHDAMYWYRQDPGQGLRLIYYSQIVNDFQKGDIAEGYSVSREKKESFPLTVTSAQKNPTAFYLCASSIRGGGQPQHFGDGTRLSIL.

The chain links TRBV28 to TRBJ2-1; TRBD1 aligns across 7 bases. There are 15 residues in the CDR3. With 5 bases clipped from V and 2 bases from J, the junction kept 6 bases outside the gene matches. Germline-derived CDR1 and CDR2 are MDHEN and SYDVKM. The CDR3 protein is CASSNPGTAYNEQFF. In DNA form, the CDR3 reads TGTGCCAGCAGTAACCCCGGGACAGCCTACAATGAGCAGTTCTTC. The variable domain in full, completed from reference TRBV28 and TRBJ2-1, reads DVKVTQSSRYLVKRTGEKVFLECVQDMDHENMFWYRQDPGLGLRLIYFSYDVKMKEKGDIPEGYSVSREKKERFSLILESASTNQTSMYLCASSNPGTAYNEQFFGPGTRLTVL.

The chain joins TRBV5-1 to TRBJ1-3; D is perhaps TRBD1 (6 bases). The CDR3 length is 14 residues. Trimming pared 4 bases from V and 2 bases from J, leaving 10 bases between. From germline, CDR1 is SGHRS and CDR2 YFSETQ. CDR3 coding DNA: TGCGCCAGCAGCGCCGGACAGACTGGAAACACCATATATTTT. It yields the protein CASSAGQTGNTIYF.

Remarks on this clone: Within the sample, other DNA sequences also encode this same CDR3. CDR3 residues: CASSLRGSNQPQHF. The CDR3 DNA is TGTGCCAGCAGCTTACGGGGTAGCAATCAGCCCCAGCATTTT. J is TRBJ1-5 and V is TRBV7-9; D remains ambiguous. Germline values: CDR1 SEHNR, CDR2 FQNEAQ (reference sequence). Trimming removed 2 bases from V and 0 bases from J, with 5 bases in between. The CDR3 has 14 residues.

The chain uses TRBV6-5 and TRBJ2-1; 9 bases map to TRBD1. Germline values: CDR1 MNHEY, CDR2 SVGAGI. With V trimmed by 7 bases and J by 5 bases, 9 bases remained unmatched. The CDR3 extends over 15 amino acids. The CDR3 DNA is TGTGCCAGCACCTACCGGGACAGGGACCACAATGAGCAGTTCTTC. This translates into CASTYRDRDHNEQFF.

This chain uses TRBV18 with TRBJ2-7, with 7 bases lining up with TRBD2. CDR1 and CDR2 (germline): KGHSH, LQKENI. Trimming at V came to 1 base and at J to 4 bases, leaving 1 base not matched to a gene. This CDR3 is 13 amino acids long. The DNA for the CDR3 is TGTGCCAGCTCACCACGAGCGGGGTACGAGCAGTACTTC. It is translated as CASSPRAGYEQYF.

The chain uses TRBV5-1 and TRBJ2-7, with TRBD1 matching over 9 bases. The CDR3 is 14 amino acids. The germline V gene encodes CDR1 SGHRS and CDR2 YFSETQ. J was trimmed by 4 bases and V by 4 bases; bases with no gene match: 6. Here the CDR3 reads CASSIGTGLYEQYF. The CDR3 DNA reads TGCGCCAGCAGCATAGGGACAGGGCTTTACGAGCAGTACTTC.

The V gene is TRBV5-1, the J gene TRBJ1-1; D is possibly TRBD1 (6 bases). The germline gives CDR1 SGHRS, CDR2 YFSETQ. The ends were cut back, 7 bases at V and 5 bases at J, with 12 bases in the middle. The CDR3 loop spans 12 amino acids. In DNA form, the CDR3 reads TGCGCCAGCTCCTCTCAGGGGACTGAAGCTTTCTTT. This codes for CASSSQGTEAFF.

The rearrangement joins TRBV5-5 to TRBJ2-3, with unresolved D. CDR3 size: 13 residues. V was shortened by 0 bases and J by 3 bases, with 5 bases between the two germline ends. Per germline, CDR1 SGHKS and CDR2 YYEKEE (reference sequence). CDR3 sequence reads: CASSLGRTDTQYF. CDR3 sequence (DNA): TGTGCCAGCAGCTTGGGGAGAACAGATACGCAGTATTTT.

The chain uses TRBV30 and TRBJ1-1, with D unclear. The CDR3 totals 13 residues. The V end was cut by 0 bases, the J end by 1 base, with 6 bases between. Germline lookup yields CDR1 GTSNPN and CDR2 SVGIG (reference sequence). The CDR3 loop is CAWSVQKNTEAFF. The CDR3 DNA is TGTGCCTGGAGTGTACAGAAGAACACTGAAGCTTTCTTT.